The 2 T cell receptor beta chains reported below all come from one sample, sequenced in a study of blood T cell repertoires in COVID-19. Some clones are missing from TCRdb's copy, which holds only in-frame ones; the method was immunoSEQ multiplex PCR. The sample carries roughly 150,000 clones, around 83% recorded once. Sequencing was performed on peripheral blood. These receptors originate from a woman aged 45-65 years in a cohort sampled during active or convalescent COVID-19.

In its sample, this clone was seen once. J is TRBJ2-1 and V is TRBV9; 9 bases line up with TRBD1. The CDR3 runs 14 residues. Unmatched junction bases numbered 2, after V lost 0 bases and J lost 7 bases. In germline, CDR1 is SGDLS, CDR2 YYNGEE. As DNA, the CDR3 is TGTGCCAGCAGCGTAGTTGGACAGGGGAATGAGCAGTTCTTC. Translating gives CASSVVGQGNEQFF.

This clone was detected a few times. The chain recombines TRBV3-1 (or the pseudogene TRBV3-2) with TRBJ2-1; TRBD2 is a possible D gene (6 bases). Trimming stripped 4 bases from V and 5 bases from J, with 12 bases between. This CDR3 comprises 14 residues. CDR1 LGHDT and CDR2 YNNKEL come from the germline V gene (reference sequence). Here the CDR3 reads CASSPRGGDNEQFF. The CDR3 DNA is TGTGCCAGCAGCCCTCGCGGAGGGGACAATGAGCAGTTCTTC.